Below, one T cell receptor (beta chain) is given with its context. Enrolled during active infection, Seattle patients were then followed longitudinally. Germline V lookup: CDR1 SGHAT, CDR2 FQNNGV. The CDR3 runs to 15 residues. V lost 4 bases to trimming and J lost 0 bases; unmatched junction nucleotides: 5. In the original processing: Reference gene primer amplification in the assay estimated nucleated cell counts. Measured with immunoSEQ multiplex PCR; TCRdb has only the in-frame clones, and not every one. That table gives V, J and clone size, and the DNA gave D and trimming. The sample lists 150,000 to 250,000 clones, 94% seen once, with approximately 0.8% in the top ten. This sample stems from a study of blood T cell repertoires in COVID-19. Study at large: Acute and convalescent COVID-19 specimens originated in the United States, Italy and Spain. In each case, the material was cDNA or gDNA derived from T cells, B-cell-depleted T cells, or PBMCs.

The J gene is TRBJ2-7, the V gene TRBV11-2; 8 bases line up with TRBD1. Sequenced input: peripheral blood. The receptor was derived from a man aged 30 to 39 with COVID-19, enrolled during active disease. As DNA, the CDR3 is TGTGCCAGCAGCTCGAGGACAGGGAGCTCCTACGAGCAGTACTTC. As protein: CASSSRTGSSYEQYF.